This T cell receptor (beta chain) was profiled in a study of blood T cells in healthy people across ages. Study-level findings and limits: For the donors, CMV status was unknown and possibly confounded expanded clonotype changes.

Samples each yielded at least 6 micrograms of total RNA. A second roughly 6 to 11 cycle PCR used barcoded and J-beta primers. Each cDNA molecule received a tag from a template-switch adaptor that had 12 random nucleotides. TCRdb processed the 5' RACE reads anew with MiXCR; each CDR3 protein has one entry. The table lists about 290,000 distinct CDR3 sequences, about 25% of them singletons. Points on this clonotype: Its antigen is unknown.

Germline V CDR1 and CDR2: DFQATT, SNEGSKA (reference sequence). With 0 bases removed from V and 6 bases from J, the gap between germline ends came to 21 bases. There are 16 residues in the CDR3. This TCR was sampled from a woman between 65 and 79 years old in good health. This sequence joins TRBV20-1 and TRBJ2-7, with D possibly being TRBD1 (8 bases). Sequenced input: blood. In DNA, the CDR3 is TGCAGTGCTAGAGATTTAGGGACAGGAGCGGGGCGCGAGCAGTACTTC. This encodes CSARDLGTGAGREQYF.